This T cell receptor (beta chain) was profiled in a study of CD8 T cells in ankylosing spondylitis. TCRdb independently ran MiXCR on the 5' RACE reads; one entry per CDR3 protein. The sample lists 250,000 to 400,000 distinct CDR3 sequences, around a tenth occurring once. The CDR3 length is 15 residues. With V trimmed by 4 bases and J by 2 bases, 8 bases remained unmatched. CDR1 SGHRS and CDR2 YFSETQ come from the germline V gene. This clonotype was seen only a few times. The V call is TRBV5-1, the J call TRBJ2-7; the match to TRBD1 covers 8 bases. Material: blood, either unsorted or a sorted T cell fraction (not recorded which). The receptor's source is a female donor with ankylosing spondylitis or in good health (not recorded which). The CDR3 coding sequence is TGCGCCAGCAGCCCGTGGACAGGGTCTACCTACGAGCAGTACTTC. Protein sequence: CASSPWTGSTYEQYF.